These 29 T cell receptor beta chains share one sample of origin, sequenced in a study of shared clonotypes between healthy human individuals. Sequenced by immunoSEQ multiplex PCR; TCRdb stores in-frame clones only, minus some. Of some 480,000 clones in the sample, roughly 85% are singletons; the top ten hold roughly 12%. Material for sequencing was PBMCs. The source of these receptors is a woman aged 40 to 50 in good health. Some clones in this sample may be carry-over from other donors' samples.

The chain uses TRBV27 and TRBJ1-2; D perhaps matches TRBD1 (5 bases). Germline CDR1 reads MNHEY; CDR2 reads SMNVEV (reference sequence). The CDR3 contains 13 residues. The ends were cut back, 4 bases at V and 4 bases at J, with 10 bases in the middle. The chain's CDR3 is CASSWGRIYGYTF. CDR3 nucleotides: TGTGCCAGCAGTTGGGGACGGATCTATGGCTACACCTTC.

This clone was recorded at least ten times. CDR3 nucleotide sequence: TGTGCCAGCAGTTGGGATAGCAATCAGCCCCAGCATTTT. Protein sequence: CASSWDSNQPQHF. The chain employs TRBV28 and TRBJ1-5, with D hard to call. The germline V gene has CDR1 MDHEN and CDR2 SYDVKM. This CDR3 is built from 13 residues. Between the trimmed V and J ends, which lost 4 bases and 0 bases, there was a span of 4 bases.

The rearrangement uses TRBV2 and TRBJ1-1, with D tentatively TRBD1 (6 bases). Trimming cost V 1 base and J 1 base, with 13 bases left between them. Germline CDR1 SNHLY, CDR2 FYNNEI. The CDR3 has 16 amino acids. The CDR3 loop is CASSEGHARGNTEAFF. CDR3 DNA: TGTGCCAGCAGTGAAGGACACGCCAGGGGGAACACTGAAGCTTTCTTT.

About this clone itself: This is likely an artifact of a read error, given a far larger clone one base away. The chain couples TRBV27 to TRBJ1-2; D is possibly TRBD1 (6 bases). The V gene's germline CDR1 is MNHEY and CDR2 SMNVEV (reference sequence). This CDR3 is 13 amino acids long. CDR3 sequence reads: CASSWSGESGYAF. The CDR3 nucleotides read TGTGCCAGCAGTTGGTCAGGGGAGAGTGGCTACGCCTTC.

The chain recombines TRBV18 with TRBJ2-3; 7 nucleotides match TRBD1. Germline V gene lookup returns CDR1 KGHSH and CDR2 LQKENI. The CDR3 has 15 residues. After removal of 2 bases from V and 3 bases from J, the junction contained 5 bases not matched to a gene. Written as DNA, the CDR3 is TGTGCCAGCTCACCAGAGGGGACAGCGACAGATACGCAGTATTTT. Translating gives CASSPEGTATDTQYF.

This clone has a handful of counts. The chain links TRBV6-5 to TRBJ2-7, with TRBD1 as a possible D gene (5 bases). CDR1 is MNHEY and CDR2 is SVGAGI in the germline V gene. V was shortened by 7 bases and J by 5 bases, with 15 bases between the two germline ends. This CDR3 region has 13 residues. CDR3 in DNA: TGTGCCAGCACCCCGGACAATGGGAACGAGCAGTACTTC. As protein: CASTPDNGNEQYF.

This clone came up a few times. This chain uses TRBV10-3 with TRBJ2-5; TRBD2 agrees at 11 bases. The ends lost 10 bases at V and 5 bases at J; junction bases unmatched: 12. CDR1 is ENHRY, CDR2 SYGVKD, per germline. This CDR3 spans 15 amino acids. The CDR3 bases are TGTGCCACCCAAACTAGCGGGGGTCCGAGGGAGACCCAGTACTTC. Protein product: CATQTSGGPRETQYF.

CDR3 region: CSVVPDYTSTDTQYF. The CDR3 bases are TGCAGCGTTGTACCGGACTACACAAGCACAGATACGCAGTATTTT. The V gene is TRBV29-1, the J gene TRBJ2-3; tentative D call: TRBD2 (6 bases). CDR3 size: 15 residues. Looked up from germline, CDR1 is SQVTM and CDR2 is ANQGSEA. The V end was cut by 4 bases, the J end by 0 bases, with 14 bases between.

The chain couples TRBV30 to TRBJ1-4; TRBD1 matches at 8 bases. The germline V gene encodes CDR1 GTSNPN and CDR2 SVGIG (reference sequence). V lost 1 base and J lost 0; bases outside the gene matches: 4. The CDR3 is 16 amino acids. This CDR3 reads CAWSADRGPTNEKLFF. The CDR3 DNA reads as TGTGCCTGGAGTGCAGACAGGGGTCCAACTAATGAAAAACTGTTTTTT.

The rearrangement joins TRBV7-3 to TRBJ2-3, with 13 nucleotides matching TRBD2. The CDR3 totals 16 residues. Germline V gene data show CDR1 as SGHTA and CDR2 as FQGTGA. V gave up 5 bases and J gave up 3 bases; unmatched junction bases: 5. CDR3 amino acids: CASSDGLAGVTDTQYF. In DNA, the CDR3 is TGTGCCAGCAGCGACGGACTAGCGGGAGTAACAGATACGCAGTATTTT.

The V call is TRBV2, the J call TRBJ2-7; no reliable D call. CDR3 length equals 14 residues. V shed 7 bases and J shed 3 bases, with 16 bases lying between them. The germline V gene encodes CDR1 SNHLY and CDR2 FYNNEI. This chain's CDR3 is CASNIRGIGYEQYF. The CDR3 coding sequence is TGTGCCAGCAACATACGAGGAATTGGCTACGAGCAGTACTTC.

This chain uses TRBV5-4 with TRBJ2-5; the D is unclear. V was cut by 3 bases and J by 1 base, with 10 bases left in between. This CDR3 comprises 14 residues. CDR1 and CDR2 from the germline V gene are SGHNT and YYREEE (reference sequence). The CDR3 DNA is TGTGCCAGCAGCTCCGTTGTCTTCCAAGAGACCCAGTACTTC. Residues: CASSSVVFQETQYF.

The V call is TRBV4-2, the J call TRBJ1-3; D gene unclear. Germline CDR1 reads LGHNA; CDR2 reads YNFKEQ. CDR3 size: 15 residues. V was shortened by 1 base and J by 2 bases, with 9 bases between the two germline ends. Here the CDR3 reads CASSQVEAAGNTIYF. CDR3 nucleotides: TGTGCCAGCAGCCAAGTAGAGGCAGCTGGAAACACCATATATTTT.

The CDR3 spells CASSSSSDYEQYF. As DNA, the CDR3 is TGTGCCAGCTCCTCGTCATCGGACTACGAGCAGTACTTC. The rearrangement links TRBV18 to TRBJ2-7, with D hard to call. The CDR3 covers 13 residues. Germline-derived CDR1 and CDR2 are KGHSH and LQKENI. Trimming left V 6 bases short and J 3 bases short, with 12 bases between.

There are many counts of this clone. Different DNA sequences within this sample yield the same CDR3. This chain links TRBV5-6 with TRBJ2-7; perhaps TRBD1 as D (5 bases). There are 14 residues in the CDR3. V lost 3 bases to trimming and J lost 2 bases, with 12 bases between them. The germline V gene has CDR1 SGHDT and CDR2 YYEEEE. CDR3 nucleotide sequence: TGTGCCAGCAGCTGGAGAAGGGGAACCTACGAGCAGTACTTC. Amino acid sequence: CASSWRRGTYEQYF.

V is TRBV6-1 and J is TRBJ2-4; tentatively, D is TRBD1 or TRBD2 (5 bases each). The CDR3 consists of 15 residues. Trimming removed 6 bases at V and 3 bases at J, with 15 bases between. Germline V gene data show CDR1 as MNHNS and CDR2 as SASEGT. The CDR3 region is CASRTIGAFKNIQYF. CDR3 bases: TGTGCCAGCAGAACAATCGGGGCCTTCAAAAACATTCAGTACTTC.

This clone was detected once. The V and J genes are TRBV5-4 and TRBJ2-5; 8 nucleotides align to TRBD1. Germline values: CDR1 SGHNT, CDR2 YYREEE (reference sequence). This CDR3 region has 13 residues. Losses at the gene ends were 2 bases for V and 4 bases for J; bases not matched to a gene: 1. CDR3 amino acids: CASSFDRGETQYF. The CDR3 DNA sequence: TGTGCCAGCAGCTTTGACAGGGGAGAGACCCAGTACTTC.

The chain couples TRBV20-1 to TRBJ1-2; TRBD1 is a possible D gene (5 bases). Germline V CDR1 and CDR2: DFQATT, SNEGSKA (reference sequence). Trimming took off 3 bases at V and 8 bases at J, with 10 bases between the two ends. The CDR3 is 11 residues long. The CDR3 reads CSASLQGGYTF. CDR3 DNA sequence: TGCAGTGCTAGTCTCCAGGGAGGCTACACCTTC.

Turning to this clone: The same CDR3 is also encoded by other DNA sequences in this sample. This chain joins TRBV5-1 and TRBJ2-1; 8 bases are shared with TRBD2. V gave up 3 bases and J gave up 4 bases; unmatched junction bases: 6. The germline gives CDR1 SGHRS, CDR2 YFSETQ. The CDR3 loop spans 15 amino acids. CDR3 in amino acids: CASSWTSGGYNEQFF. The CDR3 DNA reads TGCGCCAGCAGCTGGACGAGCGGGGGATACAATGAGCAGTTCTTC. The whole variable domain, filled in from reference TRBV5-1 and TRBJ2-1, reads KAGVTQTPRYLIKTRGQQVTLSCSPISGHRSVSWYQQTPGQGLQFLFEYFSETQRNKGNFPGRFSGRQFSNSRSEMNVSTLELGDSALYLCASSWTSGGYNEQFFGPGTRLTVL.

The rearrangement joins TRBV10-1 to TRBJ2-1; 9 bases align to TRBD2. CDR1 and CDR2 from the germline V gene are WNHNN and SYGVQD (reference sequence). Trimming at V came to 3 bases and at J to 2 bases, leaving 8 bases not matched to a gene. The CDR3 spans 17 residues. The CDR3, as DNA: TGCGCCAGCAGTGAAATGGGGTTAGCGGGAGCCTACAATGAGCAGTTCTTC. Its protein is CASSEMGLAGAYNEQFF.

The chain recombines TRBV7-2 with TRBJ2-1; 7 bases match TRBD1. CDR3 length: 15 residues. Germline CDR1 and CDR2: SGHTA and FQGNSA. J was trimmed by 2 bases and V by 5 bases; bases with no gene match: 6. As DNA, the CDR3 is TGTGCCAGCAGCACGGGACAGCGTCCCTACAATGAGCAGTTCTTC. Protein: CASSTGQRPYNEQFF.

This chain links TRBV30 with TRBJ2-1, with 8 bases that match TRBD2. Germline V gene data show CDR1 as GTSNPN and CDR2 as SVGIG (reference sequence). This CDR3 is 14 amino acids long. Trimming cost V 7 bases and J 1 base; bases outside gene matches: 6. The CDR3 coding sequence is TGTGCCTTTTCTAGCGGGTCATCCTACAATGAGCAGTTCTTC. Translated, it gives CAFSSGSSYNEQFF.

This rearrangement joins TRBV11-2 to TRBJ2-1; D uncertain. Looked up from germline, CDR1 is SGHAT and CDR2 is FQNNGV. The CDR3 has 11 amino acids. V lost 5 bases to trimming and J lost 6 bases, with 5 bases between them. CDR3 bases: TGTGCCAGCAGCCAATTCAATGAGCAGTTCTTC. The encoded protein is CASSQFNEQFF.

The chain carries TRBV7-6 and TRBJ2-2; 16 bases line up with TRBD2. This CDR3 region has 18 residues. The ends lost 5 bases at V and 6 bases at J; junction bases unmatched: 9. Germline CDR1 and CDR2: SGHVS and FNYEAQ. CDR3 in amino acids: CASSPGTSGRGAAGELFF. CDR3 DNA sequence: TGTGCCAGCAGCCCGGGGACTAGCGGGAGGGGAGCGGCCGGGGAGCTGTTTTTT.

This clone was counted once. This chain uses TRBV7-6 with TRBJ2-3; TRBD1 is a possible D gene (5 bases). The V end lost 3 bases, the J end lost 10 bases, and 17 bases lay between the germline ends. CDR3 length equals 14 residues. Germline lookup yields CDR1 SGHVS and CDR2 FNYEAQ. Here the CDR3 reads CASSFSRVVGAQYF. The CDR3 DNA sequence: TGTGCCAGCAGCTTTTCCAGGGTTGTTGGGGCGCAGTATTTT.

The J gene is TRBJ2-7, the V gene TRBV27; possible D gene TRBD1, 6 bases. CDR1 and CDR2 (germline): MNHEY, SMNVEV (reference sequence). The V and J ends lost 5 bases and 0 bases respectively, with 20 bases between them. The CDR3 covers 17 residues. CDR3 loop: CASSTHGMQGSSYEQYF. The CDR3 DNA reads as TGTGCCAGCAGTACCCATGGGATGCAGGGGAGCTCCTACGAGCAGTACTTC.

This clone was counted between two and nine times. The J gene is TRBJ2-6, the V gene TRBV7-9; TRBD1 is a possible D gene (6 bases). The CDR3 is 17 residues long. Germline V gene sequence: CDR1 SEHNR, CDR2 FQNEAQ (reference sequence). Between the trimmed V and J ends, which lost 5 bases and 3 bases, there was a span of 17 bases. The DNA of the CDR3 is TGTGCCAGCAGCCCCACGACAGGCCGGGGTGGGGCCAACGTCCTGACTTTC. It specifies CASSPTTGRGGANVLTF.

V is TRBV30 and J is TRBJ2-1; the match to TRBD2 covers 9 bases. With V trimmed by 4 bases and J by 5 bases, 6 bases remained unmatched. Per germline, CDR1 GTSNPN and CDR2 SVGIG (reference sequence). The CDR3 has 14 residues. CDR3 amino acids: CAWTPGTSNNEQFF. The CDR3 nucleotides are TGTGCCTGGACTCCCGGGACTAGCAACAATGAGCAGTTCTTC.

V usage is TRBV5-1 and J usage is TRBJ2-3, with TRBD1 identical over 8 bases. V lost 0 bases to trimming and J lost 2 bases; unmatched junction nucleotides: 2. This CDR3 region has 15 residues. Germline V gene lookup returns CDR1 SGHRS and CDR2 YFSETQ. CDR3 region: CASSLVGQDTDTQYF. In DNA form, the CDR3 reads TGCGCCAGCAGCTTGGTGGGACAGGACACAGATACGCAGTATTTT. The full variable domain, its missing parts supplied by reference TRBV5-1 and TRBJ2-3, is KAGVTQTPRYLIKTRGQQVTLSCSPISGHRSVSWYQQTPGQGLQFLFEYFSETQRNKGNFPGRFSGRQFSNSRSEMNVSTLELGDSALYLCASSLVGQDTDTQYFGPGTRLTVL.